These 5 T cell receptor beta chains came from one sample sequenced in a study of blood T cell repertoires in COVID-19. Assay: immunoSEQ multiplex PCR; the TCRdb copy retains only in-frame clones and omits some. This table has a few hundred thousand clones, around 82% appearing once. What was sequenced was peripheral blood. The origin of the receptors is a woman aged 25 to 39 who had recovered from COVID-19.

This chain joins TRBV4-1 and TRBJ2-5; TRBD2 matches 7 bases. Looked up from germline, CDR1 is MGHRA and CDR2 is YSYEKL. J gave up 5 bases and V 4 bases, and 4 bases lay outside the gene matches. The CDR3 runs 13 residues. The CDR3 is CASSPRERETQYF. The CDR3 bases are TGCGCCAGCAGCCCGCGGGAGCGGGAGACCCAGTACTTC.

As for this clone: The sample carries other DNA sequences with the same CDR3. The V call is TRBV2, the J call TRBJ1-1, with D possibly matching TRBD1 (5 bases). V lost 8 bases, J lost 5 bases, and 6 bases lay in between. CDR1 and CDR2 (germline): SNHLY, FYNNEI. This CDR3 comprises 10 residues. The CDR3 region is CASSGTEAFF. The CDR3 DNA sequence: TGTGCCAGCTCAGGGACTGAAGCTTTCTTT.

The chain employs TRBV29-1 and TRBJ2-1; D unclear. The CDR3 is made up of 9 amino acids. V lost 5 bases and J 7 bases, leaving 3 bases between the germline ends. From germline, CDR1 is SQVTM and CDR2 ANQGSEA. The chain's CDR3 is CSVINEQFF. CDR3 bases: TGCAGCGTTATAAATGAGCAGTTCTTC.

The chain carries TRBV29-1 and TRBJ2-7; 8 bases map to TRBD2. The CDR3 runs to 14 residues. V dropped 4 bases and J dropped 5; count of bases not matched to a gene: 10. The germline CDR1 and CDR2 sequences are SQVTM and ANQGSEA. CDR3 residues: CSVVRGGIPNEQYF. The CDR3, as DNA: TGCAGCGTTGTCCGGGGGGGCATACCAAACGAGCAGTACTTC.

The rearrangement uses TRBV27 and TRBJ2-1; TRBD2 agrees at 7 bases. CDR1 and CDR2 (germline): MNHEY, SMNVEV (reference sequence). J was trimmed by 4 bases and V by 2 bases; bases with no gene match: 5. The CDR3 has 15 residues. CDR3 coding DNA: TGTGCCAGCAGTTTAGGCGGGAGTGTGTACAATGAGCAGTTCTTC. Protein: CASSLGGSVYNEQFF.